This T cell receptor beta chain was found in a study of OX40 agonist ivuxolimab in advanced cancers. TCRdb keeps only in-frame clones here, not all; method: immunoSEQ multiplex PCR. The sample includes 40,000 to 65,000 clones, about 88% seen only once; the top ten take 1.5%. V lost 1 base and J 6 bases, leaving 13 bases between the germline ends. This CDR3 region has 14 residues. Germline values: CDR1 SEHNR, CDR2 FQNEAQ (reference sequence). The sequencing used CD4+ or CD8+ T cells sorted from blood, collected in a trial of the OX40 agonist ivuxolimab. V and J are TRBV7-9 and TRBJ2-7; tentatively, D is TRBD1 or TRBD2 (5 bases each). The source of this sequence is an adult with an advanced solid tumor such as melanoma, head and neck, liver or kidney cancer. CDR3 sequence reads: CASSLDRGVGEQYF. As DNA, the CDR3 is TGTGCCAGCAGCTTAGATCGAGGGGTTGGCGAGCAGTACTTC.